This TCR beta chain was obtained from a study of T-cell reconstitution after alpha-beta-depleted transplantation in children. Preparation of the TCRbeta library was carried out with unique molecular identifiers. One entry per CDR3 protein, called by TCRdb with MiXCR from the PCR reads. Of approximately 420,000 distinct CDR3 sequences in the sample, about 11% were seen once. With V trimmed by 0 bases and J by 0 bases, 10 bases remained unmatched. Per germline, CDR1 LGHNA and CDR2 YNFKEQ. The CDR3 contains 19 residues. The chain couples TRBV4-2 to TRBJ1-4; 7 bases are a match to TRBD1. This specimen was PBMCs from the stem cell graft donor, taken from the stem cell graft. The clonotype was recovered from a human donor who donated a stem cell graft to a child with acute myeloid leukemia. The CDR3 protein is CASSQELSTGSATNEKLFF. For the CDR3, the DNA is TGTGCCAGCAGCCAAGAATTGTCGACAGGGAGTGCAACTAATGAAAAACTGTTTTTT.